This T cell receptor (beta chain) derives from a study of blood T cell repertoires in COVID-19. Overall study: Some COVID-19 samples were acute and others convalescent; all came from the United States, Italy and Spain. T cells, B-cell-depleted T cells, or PBMCs provided the cDNA or gDNA that served as material.

V lost 4 bases to trimming and J lost 8 bases, with 18 bases between them. Germline assignment: CDR1 SGHRS and CDR2 YFSETQ. CDR3 length: 14 residues. Authors' processing steps: Amplified reference gene primers provided the basis for estimating nucleated cell counts. Sequencing used immunoSEQ multiplex PCR; TCRdb keeps in-frame clones, though not all of them. The DNA gave D and trimming, while V, J and clone size come from that table. Of tens of thousands of clones in the sample, around 82% were seen once. The TCR comes from a man aged 55-75 years with acute or convalescent COVID-19. The sample comprised peripheral blood. This chain links TRBV5-1 with TRBJ1-2; D might be TRBD1 (5 bases). The CDR3 nucleotides are TGCGCCAGCAGCGACGCTGGGGACTCGGGGGGCTACACCTTC. This encodes CASSDAGDSGGYTF.